The 21 T cell receptor beta chains below all came from one sample that was sequenced in a study of T cell responses to AZD1222 COVID-19 vaccine. Measured with immunoSEQ multiplex PCR; TCRdb has only the in-frame clones, and not every one. The sample lists tens of thousands of clones, 80% to 90% occurring once. The source material was peripheral blood, sampled on day 0 of AZD1222 vaccination. These receptors were obtained from an adult in good health.

The CDR3 region is CASSLGGGGASYEQYF. CDR3 coding DNA: TGTGCCAGCAGCCTGGGCGGCGGGGGGGCCTCCTACGAGCAGTACTTC. The chain joins TRBV3-1 (or the pseudogene TRBV3-2) to TRBJ2-7, with 9 bases that match TRBD2. Per the germline V gene, CDR1 is LGHDT and CDR2 is YNNKEL (reference sequence). Germline trimming cut 4 bases from V and 0 bases from J; bases unmatched to any gene: 7. This CDR3 has 16 residues.

The chain combines TRBV6-5 with TRBJ1-5; D not resolved. The CDR3 spans 13 residues. Germline V gene sequence: CDR1 MNHEY, CDR2 SVGAGI. Trimming left V 8 bases short and J 0 bases short, with 8 bases between. CDR3 sequence (DNA): TGTGCCAGCGCCCCCAATAGCAATCAGCCCCAGCATTTT. Encoded protein: CASAPNSNQPQHF.

J is TRBJ1-1 and V is TRBV11-2; D may be TRBD1 (5 bases). Germline CDR1 reads SGHAT; CDR2 reads FQNNGV. The ends were cut back, 5 bases at V and 1 base at J, with 14 bases in the middle. The CDR3 has 15 amino acids. The CDR3 nucleotides are TGTGCCAGCAGCCCTGCGGCGGGGCCGAACACTGAAGCTTTCTTT. Its protein product is CASSPAAGPNTEAFF.

The chain links TRBV7-9 to TRBJ1-4; TRBD1 might be the D (5 bases). Germline CDR1 reads SEHNR; CDR2 reads FQNEAQ (reference sequence). The CDR3 extends over 15 amino acids. Trimming left V 5 bases short and J 3 bases short, with 13 bases between. The CDR3 DNA is TGTGCCAGCAGCCTCGGGGCGGGGTCTAATGAAAAACTGTTTTTT. This encodes CASSLGAGSNEKLFF.

The chain links TRBV5-1 to TRBJ1-1; D gene uncertain. The germline V gene has CDR1 SGHRS and CDR2 YFSETQ. The CDR3 has 11 amino acids. Trimming removed 4 bases at V and 3 bases at J, with 4 bases between. Here the CDR3 reads CASSGDTEAFF. CDR3 bases: TGCGCCAGCAGCGGTGACACTGAAGCTTTCTTT.

The chain recombines TRBV10-2 with TRBJ1-2; D is uncertain. Trimming removed 4 bases from V and 1 base from J, with 7 bases in between. The germline V gene encodes CDR1 WSHSY and CDR2 SAAADI. This CDR3 contains 13 residues. In nucleotides, the CDR3 is TGCGCCAGCAGTGGTTCCTATAACTATGGCTACACCTTC. It codes for CASSGSYNYGYTF.

V and J are TRBV5-1 and TRBJ2-1; the match to TRBD1 covers 9 bases. The trim removed 5 bases at V and 1 base at J, leaving 7 bases unmatched. The CDR3 runs to 16 residues. Germline loops: CDR1 SGHRS, CDR2 YFSETQ. The CDR3 is CASSSTGGSSYNEQFF. CDR3 sequence (DNA): TGCGCCAGCAGTTCTACAGGGGGCAGTTCCTACAATGAGCAGTTCTTC.

The genes are TRBV29-1 and TRBJ2-1, with 7 bases lining up with TRBD1. The ends lost 4 bases at V and 3 bases at J; junction bases unmatched: 0. Germline V gives CDR1 SQVTM, CDR2 ANQGSEA. The CDR3 is 12 amino acids. CDR3 amino acids: CSVGDSYNEQFF. Here the CDR3 DNA reads TGCAGCGTTGGGGACAGCTACAATGAGCAGTTCTTC.

This chain links TRBV2 with TRBJ1-1; 10 bases agree with TRBD1. The junction had 2 bases not matched to a gene; V was cut back by 1 base and J by 0 bases. This CDR3 is 16 amino acids long. Per the germline V gene, CDR1 is SNHLY and CDR2 is FYNNEI. CDR3 in amino acids: CASSEGTGGVNTEAFF. CDR3 nucleotide sequence: TGTGCCAGCAGTGAAGGGACAGGGGGTGTGAACACTGAAGCTTTCTTT. The whole variable domain, filled in from reference TRBV2 and TRBJ1-1, reads EPEVTQTPSHQVTQMGQEVILRCVPISNHLYFYWYRQILGQKVEFLVSFYNNEISEKSEIFDDQFSVERPDGSNFTLKIRSTKLEDSAMYFCASSEGTGGVNTEAFFGQGTRLTVV.

The chain joins TRBV30 to TRBJ1-2; D ambiguous. This CDR3 has 11 residues. CDR1 is GTSNPN and CDR2 is SVGIG in the germline V gene (reference sequence). Trimming took off 1 base at V and 7 bases at J, with 7 bases between the two ends. The CDR3 is CAWSGGFGYTF. The CDR3 DNA sequence: TGTGCCTGGAGTGGTGGGTTTGGCTACACCTTC.

The chain uses TRBV19 and TRBJ2-4; no clear D. Trimming shortened V by 3 bases and J by 0 bases, and 15 bases separated the two germline ends. CDR3 length: 17 residues. The germline CDR1 and CDR2 sequences are LNHDA and SQIVND (reference sequence). CDR3: CASSMGFGDLAKNIQYF. CDR3 bases: TGTGCCAGTAGTATGGGTTTCGGAGATCTAGCCAAAAACATTCAGTACTTC. Combining the CDR3 with reference TRBV19 and TRBJ2-4 gives the whole variable domain DGGITQSPKYLFRKEGQNVTLSCEQNLNHDAMYWYRQDPGQGLRLIYYSQIVNDFQKGDIAEGYSVSREKKESFPLTVTSAQKNPTAFYLCASSMGFGDLAKNIQYFGAGTRLSVL.

This clone appeared a single time. This chain links TRBV2 with TRBJ2-2; D call uncertain. The germline V and J ends were trimmed by 7 bases and 1 base, with 13 bases remaining between them. The germline gives CDR1 SNHLY, CDR2 FYNNEI. This CDR3 comprises 15 residues. CDR3 amino acids: CASTASRLNTGELFF. Written as DNA, the CDR3 is TGTGCCAGCACTGCGAGCAGACTGAACACCGGGGAGCTGTTTTTT.

CDR3 nucleotides: TGTGCCAGCAGTGCCGGGACAATTCTACCCGGGAACACCATATATTTT. As protein: CASSAGTILPGNTIYF. The V call is TRBV6-1, the J call TRBJ1-3; weak D call: TRBD1 (6 bases). This CDR3 contains 16 residues. The V end was cut by 4 bases, the J end by 7 bases, with 20 bases between. CDR1 MNHNS and CDR2 SASEGT come from the germline V gene.

CDR3 sequence (DNA): TGTGCCAGCAGCCTCCTACAGGGTGACGAGCAGTACTTC. Amino acids: CASSLLQGDEQYF. This chain links TRBV5-4 with TRBJ2-7, with D perhaps matching TRBD1 (6 bases). CDR1 and CDR2 from the germline V gene are SGHNT and YYREEE (reference sequence). The CDR3 has 13 residues. V was shortened by 4 bases and J by 5 bases, with 13 bases between the two germline ends.

The chain has TRBV2 and TRBJ2-1, with D unclear. V was pared by 2 bases and J by 4 bases, with 9 bases between. The CDR3 is 14 residues long. Germline V gene lookup returns CDR1 SNHLY and CDR2 FYNNEI. CDR3 in amino acids: CASSELTQYNEQFF. The CDR3 bases are TGTGCCAGCAGTGAACTAACGCAATACAATGAGCAGTTCTTC.

The chain has TRBV11-2 and TRBJ2-1, with 11 bases that match TRBD2. The CDR3 spans 15 residues. J was trimmed by 6 bases and V by 3 bases; bases with no gene match: 4. Germline lookup yields CDR1 SGHAT and CDR2 FQNNGV. CDR3 coding DNA: TGTGCCAGCAGCTTTACTAGCGGGGGCCGCAATGAGCAGTTCTTC. The encoded protein is CASSFTSGGRNEQFF.

The rearrangement links TRBV7-3 to TRBJ2-1, with D possibly TRBD2 on 7 matching bases. CDR1 and CDR2 from the germline V gene are SGHTA and FQGTGA. Between the trimmed V and J ends, which lost 5 bases and 9 bases, there was a span of 17 bases. The CDR3 runs to 14 residues. DNA of the CDR3: TGTGCCAGCAGCCCACCCGGGGGGCATGGTGAGCAGTTCTTC. This codes for CASSPPGGHGEQFF.

V is TRBV7-2 and J is TRBJ1-3, with a tentative D call TRBD1 (5 bases). V lost 5 bases, J lost 1 base, and 12 bases lay in between. Germline lookup yields CDR1 SGHTA and CDR2 FQGNSA. This CDR3 spans 15 amino acids. This chain's CDR3 is CASSPPGISGNTIYF. The CDR3 coding sequence is TGTGCCAGCAGCCCTCCAGGGATTTCTGGAAACACCATATATTTT.

The V gene is TRBV19, the J gene TRBJ1-1, with D hard to call. The V and J ends lost 6 bases and 0 bases respectively, with 11 bases between them. This CDR3 has 14 amino acids. The germline CDR1 and CDR2 sequences are LNHDA and SQIVND (reference sequence). The CDR3 reads CASRGRRMNTEAFF. The CDR3, as DNA: TGTGCCAGTAGAGGGAGGAGGATGAACACTGAAGCTTTCTTT.

The chain couples TRBV7-2 to TRBJ1-2; D gene unclear. V was trimmed by 3 bases and J by 0 bases, leaving 11 bases between them. The CDR3 is 15 residues long. Germline V lookup: CDR1 SGHTA, CDR2 FQGNSA. This CDR3 reads CASSFANGANYGYTF. CDR3 nucleotide sequence: TGTGCCAGCAGCTTCGCAAATGGTGCTAACTATGGCTACACCTTC.

In this sample, this clone is medium-sized. The chain employs TRBV12-3 or TRBV12-4 and TRBJ1-6; weak D call: TRBD1 (5 bases). The germline V and J ends were trimmed by 4 bases and 9 bases, with 10 bases remaining between them. The CDR3 consists of 13 residues. CDR3 loop: CASSWGLGSPLHF. For the CDR3, the DNA is TGTGCCAGCAGTTGGGGACTTGGTTCACCCCTCCACTTT.